The clone carrying this T cell receptor (beta chain) was recorded a few times. Its target is not known. This entry comes from a study of CD8 T cells in ankylosing spondylitis. Quantitative 5'-RACE with molecular barcodes produced the TCR beta libraries. TCRdb called the 5' RACE reads again in MiXCR, with one record for every CDR3 protein. The sample records some 240,000 distinct CDR3 sequences, about 20% being singletons. This CDR3 spans 16 amino acids. The ends lost 4 bases at V and 4 bases at J; junction bases unmatched: 10. Germline CDR1 is SGHTA and CDR2 is FQGNSA. Study results and limitations: Those disease-linked clones were CD8+; they were also relatively rare in peripheral blood. Among TCR beta sequences, a motif of several highly homologous variants appeared characteristic of ankylosing spondylitis blood.

The sequence derives from a male donor with ankylosing spondylitis or in good health (not recorded which). Sequencing input: blood, either unsorted or a sorted T cell fraction (not recorded which). The chain combines TRBV7-2 with TRBJ2-7; 10 bases match TRBD1. The CDR3 DNA is TGTGCCAGCAGCTGGGGGGACAGGGGAGATTGGTACGAGCAGTACTTC. This codes for CASSWGDRGDWYEQYF.